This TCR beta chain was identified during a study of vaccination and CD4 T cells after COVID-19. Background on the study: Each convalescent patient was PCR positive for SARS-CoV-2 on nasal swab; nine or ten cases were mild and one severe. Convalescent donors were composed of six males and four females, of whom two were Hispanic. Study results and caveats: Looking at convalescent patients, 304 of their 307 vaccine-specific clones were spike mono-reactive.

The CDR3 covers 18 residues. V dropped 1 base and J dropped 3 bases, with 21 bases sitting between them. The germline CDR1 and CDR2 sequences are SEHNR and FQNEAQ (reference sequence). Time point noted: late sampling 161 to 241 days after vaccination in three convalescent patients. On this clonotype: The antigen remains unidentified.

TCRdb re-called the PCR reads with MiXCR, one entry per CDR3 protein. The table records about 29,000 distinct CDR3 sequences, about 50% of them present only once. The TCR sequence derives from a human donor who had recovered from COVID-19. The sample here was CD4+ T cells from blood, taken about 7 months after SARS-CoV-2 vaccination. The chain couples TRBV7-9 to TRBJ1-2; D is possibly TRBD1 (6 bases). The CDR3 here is CASSLEQAGEWRDYGYTF. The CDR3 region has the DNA TGTGCCAGCAGCTTAGAACAGGCAGGGGAGTGGAGAGACTATGGCTACACCTTC.